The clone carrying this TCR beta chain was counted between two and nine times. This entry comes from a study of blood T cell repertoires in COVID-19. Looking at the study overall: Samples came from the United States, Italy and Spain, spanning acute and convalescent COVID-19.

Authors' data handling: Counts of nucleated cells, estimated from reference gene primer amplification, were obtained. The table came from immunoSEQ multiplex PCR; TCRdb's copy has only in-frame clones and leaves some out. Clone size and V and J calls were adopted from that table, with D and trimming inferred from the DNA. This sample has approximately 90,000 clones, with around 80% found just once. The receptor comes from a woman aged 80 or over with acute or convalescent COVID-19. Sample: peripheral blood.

DNA of the CDR3: TGTGCCAGCTCCGACGTACAGGGTACTAGCAATCAGCCCCAGCATTTT. It is translated as CASSDVQGTSNQPQHF. The chain combines TRBV18 with TRBJ1-5, with D perhaps matching TRBD1 (6 bases). CDR3 size: 16 residues. Germline-derived CDR1 and CDR2 are KGHSH and LQKENI. Trimming removed 6 bases from V and 0 bases from J, with 15 bases in between.